Following are 30 T cell receptor beta chains from one sample sequenced in a study of cytomegalovirus exposure and HLA in healthy donors. PCR involved 60 Vbeta and 13 Jbeta primers. Sequenced by immunoSEQ multiplex PCR; TCRdb stores in-frame clones only, minus some. The sample lists tens of thousands of clones; 65% to 70% were seen once. Source material: PBMCs. These receptors originate from a man in his forties in good health and CMV-seropositive.

This clone was seen a handful of times. The gene calls are TRBV6-1 and TRBJ1-2; D call uncertain. V was pared by 6 bases and J by 2 bases, with 16 bases between. Germline CDR1 is MNHNS and CDR2 is SASEGT. CDR3 size: 15 residues. CDR3 region: CASSNFLAGNYGYTF. The CDR3 DNA reads TGTGCCAGCAGCAACTTTCTTGCAGGCAACTATGGCTACACCTTC.

This clone was observed a handful of times. V and J are TRBV15 and TRBJ2-5; TRBD2 aligns across 8 bases. CDR1 and CDR2 from the germline V gene are LNHNV and YYDKDF (reference sequence). V was clipped by 0 bases and J by 5 bases; unmatched bases: 8. The CDR3 contains 16 residues. CDR3 coding DNA: TGTGCCACCAGCAGAGATACACGGGGGGGCCGGGAGACCCAGTACTTC. It is translated as CATSRDTRGGRETQYF. The full variable domain, its missing parts supplied by reference TRBV15 and TRBJ2-5, is DAMVIQNPRYQVTQFGKPVTLSCSQTLNHNVMYWYQQKSSQAPKLLFHYYDKDFNNEADTPDNFQSRRPNTSFCFLDIRSPGLGDTAMYLCATSRDTRGGRETQYFGPGTRLLVL.

This chain connects TRBV15 to TRBJ2-5, with D possibly matching TRBD1 (6 bases). The J call may be wrong; the DNA end is better matched by TRBJ2-7. In germline, CDR1 is LNHNV, CDR2 YYDKDF (reference sequence). This CDR3 contains 15 residues. CDR3 in DNA: TGTGCCACCAGCAGAGAACGACAGGCCACCTACGAGCAGTACTTC. Translated, it gives CATSRERQATYEQYF.

The chain is built from TRBV4-2 and TRBJ1-1; D call uncertain. The CDR3 spans 15 residues. Per germline, CDR1 LGHNA and CDR2 YNFKEQ. V was shortened by 1 base and J by 0 bases, with 9 bases between the two germline ends. The CDR3 DNA reads as TGTGCCAGCAGCCAAGGGCGGTCTGTGAACACTGAAGCTTTCTTT. Translating it yields CASSQGRSVNTEAFF.

The V call is TRBV4-3, the J call TRBJ2-7; perhaps TRBD1 as D (6 bases). V was cut by 4 bases and J by 3 bases, with 13 bases left in between. CDR1 and CDR2 (germline): LGHNA, YSLEER. This CDR3 region has 14 residues. CDR3 protein: CASSPEQGDYEQYF. CDR3 bases: TGCGCCAGCAGCCCCGAACAGGGCGACTACGAGCAGTACTTC.

This chain connects TRBV4-1 to TRBJ1-1; no clear D gene. Looked up from germline, CDR1 is MGHRA and CDR2 is YSYEKL. The CDR3 covers 14 residues. V lost 1 base to trimming and J lost 4 bases, with 10 bases between them. CDR3 sequence reads: CASSQVRTGTEAFF. CDR3 bases: TGCGCCAGCAGCCAAGTTCGAACGGGCACTGAAGCTTTCTTT.

This clone was counted only a few times. V usage is TRBV11-3 and J usage is TRBJ2-7; D possibly corresponds to TRBD1 (6 bases). The CDR3 covers 14 residues. Germline CDR1 and CDR2: SGHNT and YENEEA. Trimming shortened V by 5 bases and J by 4 bases, and 15 bases separated the two germline ends. The CDR3 sequence is CASSTSGQGYEQYF. The CDR3 DNA reads as TGTGCCAGCAGCACCTCGGGGCAGGGGTACGAGCAGTACTTC.

This chain connects TRBV5-1 to TRBJ2-7, with D perhaps TRBD1 (5 bases). The CDR3 has 16 residues. V was pared by 2 bases and J by 3 bases, with 18 bases between. Germline V lookup: CDR1 SGHRS, CDR2 YFSETQ. CDR3 DNA: TGCGCCAGCAGCTTCCGTATCCCGGACACAATCTACGAGCAGTACTTC. It specifies CASSFRIPDTIYEQYF.

The chain couples TRBV30 to TRBJ1-3; maybe TRBD1 (6 bases). The CDR3 has 13 residues. The ends were cut back, 4 bases at V and 0 bases at J, with 7 bases in the middle. CDR1 GTSNPN and CDR2 SVGIG come from the germline V gene (reference sequence). The CDR3 loop reads CAWTQGSGNTIYF. CDR3 nucleotides: TGTGCCTGGACACAGGGCTCTGGAAACACCATATATTTT.

This clone was seen a handful of times. The J gene is TRBJ2-4, the V gene TRBV7-2, with D perhaps matching TRBD1 (6 bases). V was pared by 1 base and J by 6 bases, with 10 bases between. The CDR3 contains 14 residues. Germline V lookup: CDR1 SGHTA, CDR2 FQGNSA. The chain's CDR3 is CASSLEAGVNIQYF. The DNA of the CDR3 is TGTGCCAGCAGCTTAGAGGCAGGGGTAAACATTCAGTACTTC.

This clone was counted a single time. The chain joins TRBV28 to TRBJ2-7; TRBD2 is a possible D gene (6 bases). Germline V gene sequence: CDR1 MDHEN, CDR2 SYDVKM. The germline V and J ends were trimmed by 11 bases and 2 bases, with 19 bases remaining between them. This CDR3 contains 14 residues. The CDR3 DNA follows: TGTGCCTCGGGGGAGCGAATCTCTCCCTACGAGCAGTACTTC. It specifies CASGERISPYEQYF.

As for this clone: A read error may produce the germline difference seen at one junction end. The chain has TRBV19 and TRBJ1-2, with a tentative D call TRBD1 (5 bases). Germline-derived CDR1 and CDR2 are LNHDA and SQIVND (reference sequence). There are 14 residues in the CDR3. For the CDR3, the DNA is TGTGTCAGTAGTACGGACGGGGGGAGCTATGGCTACACCTTC. Translated: CVSSTDGGSYGYTF.

The genes are TRBV27 and TRBJ2-3; TRBD2 matches at 14 bases. Per germline, CDR1 MNHEY and CDR2 SMNVEV (reference sequence). The CDR3 extends over 17 amino acids. Unmatched junction bases numbered 7, after V lost 3 bases and J lost 5 bases. The CDR3 DNA follows: TGTGCCAGCAGTTTCGGACTAGCGGGGGGACGAGGAGATACGCAGTATTTT. It translates to CASSFGLAGGRGDTQYF.

The chain uses TRBV12-5 and TRBJ2-7, with D unresolved. The CDR3 is 13 amino acids. Per the germline V gene, CDR1 is LGHNT and CDR2 is FRNRAP. V was pared by 6 bases and J by 0 bases, with 9 bases between. Here the CDR3 DNA reads TGTGCTAGTGGGTACGGAGACTCCTACGAGCAGTACTTC. This gives the protein CASGYGDSYEQYF.

This rearrangement joins TRBV2 to TRBJ1-1, with TRBD1 as a possible D gene (5 bases). The CDR3 totals 13 residues. CDR1 SNHLY and CDR2 FYNNEI come from the germline V gene. With 5 bases removed from V and 1 base from J, the gap between germline ends came to 8 bases. CDR3 in amino acids: CASSFQGNTEAFF. CDR3 coding DNA: TGTGCCAGCAGTTTCCAGGGGAACACTGAAGCTTTCTTT.

This clone was seen only a few times. V and J are TRBV4-2 and TRBJ2-3; the D is unclear. This CDR3 comprises 16 residues. Germline assignment: CDR1 LGHNA and CDR2 YNFKEQ. V was clipped by 1 base and J by 1 base, with 12 bases between them. This CDR3 is CASSQVSASGTDTQYF. The CDR3 nucleotides read TGTGCCAGCAGCCAAGTATCTGCCTCAGGCACAGATACGCAGTATTTT.

V and J are TRBV6-5 and TRBJ2-7, with 7 bases lining up with TRBD1. The V gene end was trimmed by 2 bases and the J gene end by 2 bases; junction bases not matched to a gene: 6. The CDR3 has 15 residues. Germline loops: CDR1 MNHEY, CDR2 SVGAGI. CDR3 DNA: TGTGCCAGCAGTTACAGGGAACAGGGGCCCTACGAGCAGTACTTC. Protein: CASSYREQGPYEQYF.

This clone was detected only once. The gene calls are TRBV25-1 and TRBJ1-5; 8 nucleotides match TRBD1. Germline trimming cut 8 bases from V and 2 bases from J; bases unmatched to any gene: 5. The germline CDR1 and CDR2 sequences are MGHDK and SYGVNS. CDR3 size: 14 residues. CDR3 bases: TGTGCCAGCTCCGGGACAGGCCGCAATCAGCCCCAGCATTTT. As protein: CASSGTGRNQPQHF. The full variable domain, its missing parts supplied by reference TRBV25-1 and TRBJ1-5, is EADIYQTPRYLVIGTGKKITLECSQTMGHDKMYWYQQDPGMELHLIHYSYGVNSTEKGDLSSESTVSRIRTEHFPLTLESARPSHTSQYLCASSGTGRNQPQHFGDGTRLSIL.

V and J are TRBV2 and TRBJ1-2, with D uncertain. Trimming removed 4 bases from V and 12 bases from J, with 21 bases in between. CDR1 and CDR2 (germline): SNHLY, FYNNEI. The CDR3 totals 14 residues. CDR3 sequence: CASSVSAGLYTNTF. In DNA, the CDR3 is TGTGCCAGCAGTGTCTCGGCCGGACTCTACACCAACACCTTC.

The gene calls are TRBV19 and TRBJ1-5; 9 positions agree with TRBD1. V trimming: 6 bases; J trimming: 0 bases; junction bases outside the gene matches: 6. Germline CDR1 LNHDA, CDR2 SQIVND (reference sequence). This CDR3 contains 16 residues. The CDR3 region is CASRLGTGLSNQPQHF. The DNA for the CDR3 is TGTGCCAGTAGACTCGGGACAGGGCTTAGCAATCAGCCCCAGCATTTT.

V gene TRBV2 combines with J gene TRBJ2-3; 11 bases align to TRBD2. The germline gives CDR1 SNHLY, CDR2 FYNNEI. Unmatched junction bases numbered 5, after V lost 8 bases and J lost 4 bases. This CDR3 has 14 residues. The CDR3 nucleotides are TGTGCCAGCTGGACTAGCGGGTCGCCAGATACGCAGTATTTT. Translation gives CASWTSGSPDTQYF.

The chain uses TRBV4-2 and TRBJ1-4; 7 positions agree with TRBD1. This CDR3 has 18 residues. Germline CDR1 and CDR2: LGHNA and YNFKEQ. V lost 0 bases and J lost 0; bases outside the gene matches: 7. The CDR3 spells CASSQDTGDISTNEKLFF. The DNA of the CDR3 is TGTGCCAGCAGCCAAGATACAGGGGACATCTCAACTAATGAAAAACTGTTTTTT.

V is TRBV6-1 and J is TRBJ2-7; TRBD1 aligns across 7 bases. The CDR3 is 14 residues long. The germline V gene has CDR1 MNHNS and CDR2 SASEGT. Trimming cost V 10 bases and J 4 bases; bases outside gene matches: 13. The CDR3 loop reads CAKRNRDSAYEQYF. In DNA form, the CDR3 reads TGTGCCAAGAGGAACCGGGACAGCGCATACGAGCAGTACTTC.

The chain uses TRBV2 and TRBJ2-7, with D unclear. In germline, CDR1 is SNHLY, CDR2 FYNNEI. The CDR3 extends over 13 amino acids. V lost 6 bases, J lost 2 bases, and 11 bases lay in between. DNA for the CDR3: TGTGCCAGCAGGAGTCACGCCACCTACGAGCAGTACTTC. Protein: CASRSHATYEQYF.

The CDR3 loop reads CASSRTGMDEQYF. CDR3 DNA sequence: TGCGCCAGCAGTAGGACGGGGATGGACGAGCAGTACTTC. V is TRBV10-1 and J is TRBJ2-7; maybe TRBD2 (5 bases). The V and J ends lost 5 bases and 5 bases respectively, with 13 bases between them. CDR1 and CDR2 (germline): WNHNN, SYGVQD (reference sequence). The CDR3 consists of 13 residues.

The J gene is TRBJ1-4, the V gene TRBV11-3, with D perhaps TRBD1 (6 bases). The CDR3 is made up of 12 amino acids. Germline CDR1 is SGHNT and CDR2 is YENEEA. Trimming removed 6 bases from V and 7 bases from J, with 9 bases in between. The CDR3 DNA follows: TGTGCCAGCAGTCCGGACAGTGAAAAACTGTTTTTT. Encoded protein: CASSPDSEKLFF.

The gene calls are TRBV6-6 and TRBJ1-2; 8 nucleotides align to TRBD1. The CDR3 extends over 13 amino acids. Trimming took 6 bases from V and 8 from J; bases not matched to a gene: 8. Germline V gives CDR1 MNHNY, CDR2 SVGAGI (reference sequence). CDR3 sequence (DNA): TGTGCCAGCAGCGAGACAGGGGTGAGGGGCTACACCTTC. Its protein is CASSETGVRGYTF.

The chain joins TRBV6-5 to TRBJ1-5, with 7 bases aligning to TRBD1. The CDR3 extends over 13 amino acids. CDR1 MNHEY and CDR2 SVGAGI come from the germline V gene. V was pared by 11 bases and J by 6 bases, with 10 bases of the junction left unmatched. This CDR3 is CAAATGLFQPQHF. The CDR3 DNA reads TGTGCCGCCGCGACAGGGCTTTTTCAGCCCCAGCATTTT.

V usage is TRBV25-1 and J usage is TRBJ1-6; possible D gene TRBD1, 6 bases. The CDR3 is 16 amino acids. CDR1 is MGHDK and CDR2 is SYGVNS in the germline V gene. Trimming took off 2 bases at V and 5 bases at J, with 13 bases between the two ends. CDR3 residues: CASSEGGMPDNSPLHF. The CDR3 coding sequence is TGTGCCAGCAGTGAAGGGGGCATGCCCGATAATTCACCCCTCCACTTT.

The V and J genes are TRBV2 and TRBJ2-7, with 9 bases aligning to TRBD2. The V and J ends lost 6 bases and 2 bases, in that order; junction bases with no gene match: 8. Germline loops: CDR1 SNHLY, CDR2 FYNNEI. The length of the CDR3 is 15 residues. The CDR3 coding sequence is TGTGCCAGCAGGGGGACGAGCGGGGGGACCTACGAGCAGTACTTC. This gives the protein CASRGTSGGTYEQYF.